This is a list of T cell receptor beta chains from one sample in a study of metastatic and nonmetastatic thyroid tumors. TCRdb redid the clone calls on the PCR reads using MiXCR. Counted here are approximately 65,000 clones, roughly 4.1% occurring once; the ten biggest clones make up about 22%. Sample: blood. Source of these receptors: a female donor with papillary thyroid cancer or a benign thyroid nodule (not recorded which). Some clones in this sample may be carry-over from other donors' samples. Each CDR3 is given with its conserved first and last residue. The D gene is left open where the match is weak. Size values are once, few and many counts, or a class for expanded clones, and some rows have none.

>TRBV12-3/TRBV12-4|TRBJ2-2|12|NA|few
CASSRRPGELFF
TGTGCCAGCAGCCGTAGGCCCGGGGAGCTGTTTTTT
>TRBV25-1|TRBJ2-5|14|NA|NA
CASSDPGGLETQYF
TGTGCTAGCAGTGACCCGGGCGGCTTAGAGACCCAGTACTTC
>TRBV7-9|TRBJ1-1|12|NA|many
CASSLIYTEAFF
TGTGCCAGCAGCTTAATATACACTGAAGCTTTCTTT
>TRBV5-1|TRBJ2-7|16|TRBD2|many
CASSLGPTSGAYEQYF
TGCGCCAGCAGCTTGGGGCCTACTAGCGGGGCGTACGAGCAGTACTTC
>TRBV19|TRBJ2-1|16|TRBD2|many
CASSGVTSGSYNEQFF
TGTGCCAGTAGTGGGGTGACTAGCGGGAGTTACAATGAGCAGTTCTTC
>TRBV19|TRBJ1-5|13|NA|NA
CASSAGWDQPQHF
TGTGCCAGTAGTGCGGGTTGGGATCAGCCCCAGCATTTT
>TRBV7-9|TRBJ2-7|15|TRBD2|many
CASSGRLAVPYEQYF
TGTGCCAGCAGCGGACGACTAGCGGTCCCCTACGAGCAGTACTTC
>TRBV27|TRBJ1-5|18|NA|NA
CASSSTARREISNQPQHF
TGTGCCAGCAGTTCGACAGCCAGACGCGAGATTAGCAATCAGCCCCAGCATTTT
>TRBV28|TRBJ1-1|13|NA|NA
CASRREGNTEAFF
TGTGCCAGCAGGAGAGAGGGGAACACTGAAGCTTTCTTT
>TRBV29-1|TRBJ1-2|15|TRBD1|many
CSVGSPGDRGDGYTF
TGCAGCGTTGGATCTCCCGGGGACAGGGGAGATGGCTACACCTTC
>TRBV27|TRBJ2-7|17|NA|many
CASSLTSRDTIPYEQYF
TGTGCCAGCAGCTTAACATCCCGGGACACTATTCCTTACGAGCAGTACTTC
>TRBV20-1|TRBJ1-5|12|NA|many
CSWGLRNQPQHF
TGCAGCTGGGGGCTGCGCAATCAGCCCCAGCATTTT
>TRBV12-3/TRBV12-4|TRBJ2-1|14|NA|many
CASSLYGQLNEQFF
TGTGCCAGCAGTTTATACGGACAGCTTAATGAGCAGTTCTTC
>TRBV7-2|TRBJ1-5|15|NA|many
CASSFQGGNNQPQHF
TGTGCCAGCAGCTTCCAGGGTGGCAACAATCAGCCCCAGCATTTT
>TRBV7-9|TRBJ2-7|11|NA|many
CASSPIDEQYF
TGTGCCAGCAGCCCCATTGACGAGCAGTACTTC
>TRBV6-2/TRBV6-3|TRBJ2-2|15|NA|few
CSSSAVLAGTGELFF
TGTTCTAGCAGCGCGGTACTAGCAGGCACCGGGGAGCTGTTTTTT
>TRBV20-1|TRBJ2-1|15|NA|many
CSARAGKSSYNEQFF
TGCAGTGCTAGAGCAGGAAAAAGCTCCTACAATGAGCAGTTCTTC
>TRBV28|TRBJ2-7|15|TRBD2|NA
CASSPRGLAVHEQYF
TGTGCCAGCAGCCCAAGGGGACTAGCTGTCCACGAGCAGTACTTC